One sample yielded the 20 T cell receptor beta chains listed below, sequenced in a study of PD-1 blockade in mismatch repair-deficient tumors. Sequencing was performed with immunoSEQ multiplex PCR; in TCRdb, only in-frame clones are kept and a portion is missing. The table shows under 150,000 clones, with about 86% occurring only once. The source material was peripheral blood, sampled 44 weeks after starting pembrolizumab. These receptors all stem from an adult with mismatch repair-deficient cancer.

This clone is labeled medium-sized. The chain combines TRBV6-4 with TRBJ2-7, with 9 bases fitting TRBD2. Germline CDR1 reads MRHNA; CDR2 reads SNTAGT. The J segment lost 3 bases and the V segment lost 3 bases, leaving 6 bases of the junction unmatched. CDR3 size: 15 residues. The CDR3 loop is CASSEGSGSIYEQYF. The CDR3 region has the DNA TGTGCCAGCAGTGAAGGTAGCGGGAGCATCTACGAGCAGTACTTC.

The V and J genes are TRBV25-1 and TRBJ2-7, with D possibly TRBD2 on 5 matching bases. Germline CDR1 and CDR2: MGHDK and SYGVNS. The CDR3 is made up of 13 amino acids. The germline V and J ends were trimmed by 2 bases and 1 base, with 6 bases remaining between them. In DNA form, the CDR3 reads TGTGCCAGCAGTGAAGCGGGTTCCTACGAGCAGTACTTC. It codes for CASSEAGSYEQYF.

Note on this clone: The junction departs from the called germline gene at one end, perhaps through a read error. The CDR3 DNA sequence: TGTGCCAGCAGCGTAGCGGGAGGGACCGGGGAGCTGTTTTTT. Translation: CASSVAGGTGELFF. The chain employs TRBV7-9 and TRBJ2-2; 11 positions match TRBD2. Germline CDR1 is SEHNR and CDR2 is FQNEAQ (reference sequence). There are 14 residues in the CDR3.

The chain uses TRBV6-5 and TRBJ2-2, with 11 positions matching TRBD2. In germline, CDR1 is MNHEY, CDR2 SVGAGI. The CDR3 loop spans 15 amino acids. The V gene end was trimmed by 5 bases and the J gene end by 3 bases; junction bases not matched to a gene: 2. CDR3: CASSAGLADTGELFF. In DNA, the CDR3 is TGTGCCAGCAGTGCGGGACTAGCGGACACCGGGGAGCTGTTTTTT.

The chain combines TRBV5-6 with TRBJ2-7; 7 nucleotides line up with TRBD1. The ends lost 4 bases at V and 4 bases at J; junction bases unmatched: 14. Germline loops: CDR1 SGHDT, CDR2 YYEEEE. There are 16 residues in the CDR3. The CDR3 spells CASSKNRGTYLYEQYF. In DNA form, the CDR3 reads TGTGCCAGCAGCAAAAACAGGGGAACCTACCTTTACGAGCAGTACTTC.

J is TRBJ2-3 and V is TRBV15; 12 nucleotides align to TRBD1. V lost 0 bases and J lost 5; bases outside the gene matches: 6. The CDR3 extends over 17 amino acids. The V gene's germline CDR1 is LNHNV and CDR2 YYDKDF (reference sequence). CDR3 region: CATSRDWGQGAGDTQYF. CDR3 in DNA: TGTGCCACCAGCAGAGATTGGGGACAGGGGGCGGGAGATACGCAGTATTTT.

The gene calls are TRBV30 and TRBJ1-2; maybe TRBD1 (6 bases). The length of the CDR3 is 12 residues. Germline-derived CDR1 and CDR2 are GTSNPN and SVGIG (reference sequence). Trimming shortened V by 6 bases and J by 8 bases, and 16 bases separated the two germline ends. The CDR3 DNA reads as TGTGCCTGCCAGACAGGTGGGGGAGGCTACACCTTC. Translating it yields CACQTGGGGYTF.

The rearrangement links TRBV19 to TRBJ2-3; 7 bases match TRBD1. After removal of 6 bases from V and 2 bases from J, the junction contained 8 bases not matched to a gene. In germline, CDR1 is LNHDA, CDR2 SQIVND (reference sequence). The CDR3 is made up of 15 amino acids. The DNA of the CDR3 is TGTGCCAGTAGCGACAGGGAAGTTTTCACAGATACGCAGTATTTT. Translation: CASSDREVFTDTQYF.

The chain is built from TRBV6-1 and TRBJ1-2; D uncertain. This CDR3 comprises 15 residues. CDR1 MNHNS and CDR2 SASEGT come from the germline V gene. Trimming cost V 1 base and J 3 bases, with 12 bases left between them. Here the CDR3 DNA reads TGTGCCAGCAGTGAAGACACCAACCGGGACTATGGCTACACCTTC. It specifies CASSEDTNRDYGYTF.

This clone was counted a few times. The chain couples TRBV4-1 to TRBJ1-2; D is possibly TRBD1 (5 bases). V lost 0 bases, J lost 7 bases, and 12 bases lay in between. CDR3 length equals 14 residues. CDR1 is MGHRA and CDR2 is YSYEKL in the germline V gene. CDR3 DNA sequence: TGCGCCAGCAGCCAAGAGACAGCCTGGAGTGGCTACACCTTC. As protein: CASSQETAWSGYTF.

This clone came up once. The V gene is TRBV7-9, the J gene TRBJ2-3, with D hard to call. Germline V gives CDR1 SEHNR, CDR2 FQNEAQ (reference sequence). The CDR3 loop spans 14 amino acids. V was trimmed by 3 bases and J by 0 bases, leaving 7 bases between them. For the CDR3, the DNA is TGTGCCAGCAGCTTTTGGAAAAGCACAGATACGCAGTATTTT. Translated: CASSFWKSTDTQYF.

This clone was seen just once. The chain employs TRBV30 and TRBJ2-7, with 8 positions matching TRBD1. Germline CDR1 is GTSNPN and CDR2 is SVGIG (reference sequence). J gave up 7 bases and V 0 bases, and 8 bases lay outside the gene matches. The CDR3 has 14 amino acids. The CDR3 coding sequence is TGTGCCTGGAGTGTATCAGGGGGCTTTAGGGAGCAGTACTTC. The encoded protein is CAWSVSGGFREQYF.

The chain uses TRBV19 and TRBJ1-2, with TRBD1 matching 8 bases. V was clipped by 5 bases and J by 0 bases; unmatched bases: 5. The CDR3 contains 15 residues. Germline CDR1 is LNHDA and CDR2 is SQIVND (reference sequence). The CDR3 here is CASSLPGQANYGYTF. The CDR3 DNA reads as TGTGCCAGTAGTTTACCGGGACAGGCTAACTATGGCTACACCTTC.

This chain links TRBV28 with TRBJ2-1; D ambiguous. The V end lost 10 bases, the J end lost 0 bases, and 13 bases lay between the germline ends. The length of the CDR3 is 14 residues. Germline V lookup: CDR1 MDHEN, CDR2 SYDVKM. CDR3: CANSQFNSYNEQFF. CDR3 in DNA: TGTGCCAACTCCCAATTCAACTCCTACAATGAGCAGTTCTTC.

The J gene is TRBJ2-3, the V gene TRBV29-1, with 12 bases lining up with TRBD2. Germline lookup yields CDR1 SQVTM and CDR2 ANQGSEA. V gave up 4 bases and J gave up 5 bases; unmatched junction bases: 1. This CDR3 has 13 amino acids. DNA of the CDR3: TGCAGCGTTGTGACTAGCGGGAGAGATACGCAGTATTTT. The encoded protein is CSVVTSGRDTQYF.

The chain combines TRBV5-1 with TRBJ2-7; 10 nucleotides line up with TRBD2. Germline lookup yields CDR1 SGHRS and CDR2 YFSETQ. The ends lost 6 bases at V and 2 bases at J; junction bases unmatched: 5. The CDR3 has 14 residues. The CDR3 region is CASKVAGGTYEQYF. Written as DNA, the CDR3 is TGCGCCAGCAAGGTAGCGGGGGGCACCTACGAGCAGTACTTC. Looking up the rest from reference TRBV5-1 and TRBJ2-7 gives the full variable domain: KAGVTQTPRYLIKTRGQQVTLSCSPISGHRSVSWYQQTPGQGLQFLFEYFSETQRNKGNFPGRFSGRQFSNSRSEMNVSTLELGDSALYLCASKVAGGTYEQYFGPGTRLTVT.

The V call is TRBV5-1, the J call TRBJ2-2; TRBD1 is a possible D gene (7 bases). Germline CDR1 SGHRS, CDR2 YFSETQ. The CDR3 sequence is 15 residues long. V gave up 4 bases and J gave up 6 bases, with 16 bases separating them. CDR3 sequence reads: CASSPGGQPAGELFF. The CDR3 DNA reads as TGCGCCAGCAGCCCAGGGGGGCAGCCGGCCGGGGAGCTGTTTTTT.

The CDR3 spells CASSFEGRPPIYEQYF. The CDR3 DNA reads as TGTGCCAGCAGCTTTGAGGGCCGGCCACCTATCTACGAGCAGTACTTC. J is TRBJ2-7 and V is TRBV7-2, with a weak D call TRBD2 (5 bases). V gave up 3 bases and J gave up 3 bases, with 18 bases separating them. Germline V gene sequence: CDR1 SGHTA, CDR2 FQGNSA. There are 16 residues in the CDR3.

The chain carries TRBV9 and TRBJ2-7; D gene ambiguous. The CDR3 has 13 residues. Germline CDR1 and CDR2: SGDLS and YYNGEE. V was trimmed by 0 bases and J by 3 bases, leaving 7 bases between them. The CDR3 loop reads CASSVDLGYEQYF. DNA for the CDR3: TGTGCCAGCAGCGTAGATTTGGGCTACGAGCAGTACTTC. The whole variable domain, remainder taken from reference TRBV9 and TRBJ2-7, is DSGVTQTPKHLITATGQRVTLRCSPRSGDLSVYWYQQSLDQGLQFLIQYYNGEERAKGNILERFSAQQFPDLHSELNLSSLELGDSALYFCASSVDLGYEQYFGPGTRLTVT.

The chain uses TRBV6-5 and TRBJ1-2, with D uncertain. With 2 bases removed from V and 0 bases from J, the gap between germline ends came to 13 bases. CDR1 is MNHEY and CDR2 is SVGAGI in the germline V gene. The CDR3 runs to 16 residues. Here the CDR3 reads CASSYTIDETNYGYTF. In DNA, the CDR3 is TGTGCCAGCAGTTACACAATAGACGAAACTAACTATGGCTACACCTTC.